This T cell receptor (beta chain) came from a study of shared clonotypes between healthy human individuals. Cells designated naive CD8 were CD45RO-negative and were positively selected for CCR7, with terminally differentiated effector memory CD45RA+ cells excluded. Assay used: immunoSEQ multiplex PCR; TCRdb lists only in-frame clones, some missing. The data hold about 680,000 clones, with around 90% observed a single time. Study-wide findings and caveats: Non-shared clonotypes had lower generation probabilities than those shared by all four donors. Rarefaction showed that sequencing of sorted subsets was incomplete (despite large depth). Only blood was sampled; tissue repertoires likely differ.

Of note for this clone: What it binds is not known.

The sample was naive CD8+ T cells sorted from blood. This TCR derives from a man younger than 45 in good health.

The CDR3 reads CASSQYSTSGETQYF. The CDR3, as DNA: TGTGCCAGCAGCCAATACTCGACTAGCGGAGAGACCCAGTACTTC. The rearrangement links TRBV5-4 to TRBJ2-5; TRBD2 aligns across 9 bases. From germline, CDR1 is SGHNT and CDR2 YYREEE (reference sequence). Losses at the gene ends were 4 bases for V and 4 bases for J; bases not matched to a gene: 8. CDR3 length: 15 amino acids. The entire variable domain, with the rest obtained from reference TRBV5-4 and TRBJ2-5, is as follows: ETGVTQSPTHLIKTRGQQVTLRCSSQSGHNTVSWYQQALGQGPQFIFQYYREEENGRGNFPPRFSGLQFPNYSSELNVNALELDDSALYLCASSQYSTSGETQYFGPGTRLLVL.